Reported below is one TCR beta chain. Its target is unknown. Losses at the gene ends were 7 bases for V and 2 bases for J; bases not matched to a gene: 5. CDR1 SQVTM and CDR2 ANQGSEA come from the germline V gene. The CDR3 extends over 13 amino acids. The sample belongs to a study of cytomegalovirus exposure and HLA in healthy donors. Study information: Within an early data release were about 85 million unique TCRs drawn from HLA-typed donors. The Caucasian-associated ancestry cluster contained 75% to 85% of the approximately 400 genotyped donors.

The PCR ran on 60 Vbeta and 13 Jbeta primers. This table comes from immunoSEQ multiplex PCR, and its TCRdb copy is limited to in-frame clones, with some not included. The sample contains about 180,000 clones, roughly 80% of which appear only once. Study observations and caveats: As immune exposure information, only CMV serostatus was available. V segments that were indistinguishable, TRBV6-2 and TRBV6-3 among them, were omitted from analysis.

V and J are TRBV29-1 and TRBJ1-1, with 9 positions matching TRBD1. The clonotype comes from a male donor in good health and CMV-seronegative. The specimen was PBMCs. CDR3 DNA sequence: TGCAGCGGAACTACAGGGGGCAACACTGAAGCTTTCTTT. This encodes CSGTTGGNTEAFF.